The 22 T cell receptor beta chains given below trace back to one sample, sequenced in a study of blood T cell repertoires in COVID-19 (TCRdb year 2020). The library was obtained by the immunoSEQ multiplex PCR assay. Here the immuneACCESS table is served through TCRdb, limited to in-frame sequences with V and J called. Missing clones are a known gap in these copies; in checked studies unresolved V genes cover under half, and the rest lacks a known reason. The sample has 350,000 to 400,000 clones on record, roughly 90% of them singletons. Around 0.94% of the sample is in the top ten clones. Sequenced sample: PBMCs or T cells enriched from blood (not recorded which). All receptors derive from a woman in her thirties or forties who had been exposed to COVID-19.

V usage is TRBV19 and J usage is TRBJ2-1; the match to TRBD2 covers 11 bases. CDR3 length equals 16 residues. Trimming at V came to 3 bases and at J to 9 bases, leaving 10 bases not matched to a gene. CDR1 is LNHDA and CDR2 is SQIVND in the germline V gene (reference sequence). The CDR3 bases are TGTGCCAGTAGTATTCCCGGACTAGCGGGTCGAGGTGAGCAGTTCTTC. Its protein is CASSIPGLAGRGEQFF. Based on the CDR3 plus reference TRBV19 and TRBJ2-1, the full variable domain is DGGITQSPKYLFRKEGQNVTLSCEQNLNHDAMYWYRQDPGQGLRLIYYSQIVNDFQKGDIAEGYSVSREKKESFPLTVTSAQKNPTAFYLCASSIPGLAGRGEQFFGPGTRLTVL.

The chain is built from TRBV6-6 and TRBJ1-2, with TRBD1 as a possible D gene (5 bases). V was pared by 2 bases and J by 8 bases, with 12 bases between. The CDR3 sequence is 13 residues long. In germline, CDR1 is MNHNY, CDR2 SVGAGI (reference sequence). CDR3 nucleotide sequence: TGTGCCAGCAGTTACCGAACGCAGGGAGGCTACACCTTC. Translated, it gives CASSYRTQGGYTF.

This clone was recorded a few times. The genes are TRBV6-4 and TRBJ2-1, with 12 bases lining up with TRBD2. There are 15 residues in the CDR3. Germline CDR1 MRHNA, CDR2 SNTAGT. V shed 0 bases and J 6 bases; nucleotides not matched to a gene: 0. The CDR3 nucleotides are TGTGCCAGCAGTGACTCGACTAGCGGGAGCAATGAGCAGTTCTTC. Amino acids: CASSDSTSGSNEQFF.

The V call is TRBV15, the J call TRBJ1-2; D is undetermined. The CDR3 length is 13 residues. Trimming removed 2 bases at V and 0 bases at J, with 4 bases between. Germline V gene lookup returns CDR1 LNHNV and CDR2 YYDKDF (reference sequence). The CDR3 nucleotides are TGTGCCACCAGCAGACAAACTAACTATGGCTACACCTTC. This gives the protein CATSRQTNYGYTF.

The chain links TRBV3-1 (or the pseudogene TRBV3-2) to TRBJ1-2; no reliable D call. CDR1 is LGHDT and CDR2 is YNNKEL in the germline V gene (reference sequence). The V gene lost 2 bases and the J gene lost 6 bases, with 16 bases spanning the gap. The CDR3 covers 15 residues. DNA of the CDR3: TGTGCCAGCAGCCAATATCCCCTAGAGAGGGATGGCTACACCTTC. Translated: CASSQYPLERDGYTF.

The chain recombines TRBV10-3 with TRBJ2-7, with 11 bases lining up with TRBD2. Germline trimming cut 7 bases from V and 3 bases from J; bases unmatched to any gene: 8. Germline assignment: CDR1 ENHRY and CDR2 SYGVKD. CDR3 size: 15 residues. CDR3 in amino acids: CAITAGLAEGYEQYF. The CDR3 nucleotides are TGTGCCATCACCGCGGGACTAGCGGAGGGCTACGAGCAGTACTTC.

CDR3 region: CASSFRAPPALHF. In nucleotides, the CDR3 is TGTGCCAGCAGTTTCAGGGCCCCACCGGCCCTCCACTTT. J is TRBJ1-6 and V is TRBV12-3 or TRBV12-4; TRBD1 might be the D (5 bases). V shed 3 bases and J shed 14 bases, with 14 bases lying between them. This CDR3 is 13 amino acids long.

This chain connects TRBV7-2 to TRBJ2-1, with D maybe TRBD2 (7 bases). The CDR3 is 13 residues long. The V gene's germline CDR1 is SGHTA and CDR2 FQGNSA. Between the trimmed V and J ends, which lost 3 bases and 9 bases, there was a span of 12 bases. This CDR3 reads CASSFGGHSEQFF. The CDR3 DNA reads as TGTGCCAGCAGCTTCGGGGGGCATAGTGAGCAGTTCTTC.

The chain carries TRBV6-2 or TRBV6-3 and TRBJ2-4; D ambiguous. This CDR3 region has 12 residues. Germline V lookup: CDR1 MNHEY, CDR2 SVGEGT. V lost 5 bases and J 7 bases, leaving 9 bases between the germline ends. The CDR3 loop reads CASSNPRNIQYF. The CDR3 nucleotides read TGTGCCAGCAGTAACCCCAGGAACATTCAGTACTTC.

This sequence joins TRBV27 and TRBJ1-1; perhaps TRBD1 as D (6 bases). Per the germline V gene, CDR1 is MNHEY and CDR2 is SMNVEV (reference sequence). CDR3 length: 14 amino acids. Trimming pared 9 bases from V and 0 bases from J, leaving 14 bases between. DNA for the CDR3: TGTGCCAGTCCCAGGGGCCTGATGAACACTGAAGCTTTCTTT. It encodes CASPRGLMNTEAFF.

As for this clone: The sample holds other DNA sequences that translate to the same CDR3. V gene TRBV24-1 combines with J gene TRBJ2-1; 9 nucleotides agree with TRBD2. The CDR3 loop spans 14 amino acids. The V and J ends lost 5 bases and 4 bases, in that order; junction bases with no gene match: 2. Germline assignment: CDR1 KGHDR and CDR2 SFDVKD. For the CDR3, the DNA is TGTGCCACCAGTGGCACTAGCGGGTACAATGAGCAGTTCTTC. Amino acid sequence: CATSGTSGYNEQFF.

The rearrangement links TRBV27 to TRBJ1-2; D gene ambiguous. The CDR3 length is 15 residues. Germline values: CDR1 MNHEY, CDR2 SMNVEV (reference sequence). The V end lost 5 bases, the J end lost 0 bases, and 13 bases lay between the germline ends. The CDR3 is CASSLIPVTNYGYTF. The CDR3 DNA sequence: TGTGCCAGCAGTCTAATACCCGTGACTAACTATGGCTACACCTTC.

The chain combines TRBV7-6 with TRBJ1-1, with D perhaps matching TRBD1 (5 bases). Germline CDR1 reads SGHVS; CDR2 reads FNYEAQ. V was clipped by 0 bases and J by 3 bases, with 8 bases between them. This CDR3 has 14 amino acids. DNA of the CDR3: TGTGCCAGCAGCTTAGCGGGGCCTGACACTGAAGCTTTCTTT. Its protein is CASSLAGPDTEAFF.

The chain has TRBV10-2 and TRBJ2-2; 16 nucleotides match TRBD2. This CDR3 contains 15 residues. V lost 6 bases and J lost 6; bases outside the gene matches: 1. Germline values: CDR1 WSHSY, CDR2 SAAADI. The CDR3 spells CASSGTSGRAGELFF. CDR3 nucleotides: TGCGCCAGCAGCGGGACTAGCGGGAGGGCCGGGGAGCTGTTTTTT.

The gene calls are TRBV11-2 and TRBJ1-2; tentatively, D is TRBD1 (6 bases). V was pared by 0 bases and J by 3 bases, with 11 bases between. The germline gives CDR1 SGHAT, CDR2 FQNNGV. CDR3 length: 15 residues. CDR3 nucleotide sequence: TGTGCCAGCAGCTTAGAGGGGGGGGCAGACTATGGCTACACCTTC. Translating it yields CASSLEGGADYGYTF.

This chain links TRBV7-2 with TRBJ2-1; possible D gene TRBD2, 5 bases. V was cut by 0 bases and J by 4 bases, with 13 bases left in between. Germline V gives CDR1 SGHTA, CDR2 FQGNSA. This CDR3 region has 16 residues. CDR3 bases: TGTGCCAGCAGCTTAGCGGAGCGGAGGCAATACAATGAGCAGTTCTTC. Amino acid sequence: CASSLAERRQYNEQFF.

The CDR3 region has the DNA TGTGCCAGCAGCTTAGCGACGACAGGCGGCTACACCTTC. It codes for CASSLATTGGYTF. V usage is TRBV7-2 and J usage is TRBJ1-2, with a tentative D call TRBD1 (6 bases). Trimming shortened V by 0 bases and J by 8 bases, and 10 bases separated the two germline ends. This CDR3 has 13 amino acids. Per germline, CDR1 SGHTA and CDR2 FQGNSA.

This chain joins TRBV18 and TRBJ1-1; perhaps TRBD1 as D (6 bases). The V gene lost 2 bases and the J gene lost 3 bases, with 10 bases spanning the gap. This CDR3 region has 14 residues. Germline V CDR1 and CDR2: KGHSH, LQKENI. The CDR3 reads CASSPTGKDTEAFF. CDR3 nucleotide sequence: TGTGCCAGCTCACCAACAGGGAAGGACACTGAAGCTTTCTTT. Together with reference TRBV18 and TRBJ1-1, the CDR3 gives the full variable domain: NAGVMQNPRHLVRRRGQEARLRCSPMKGHSHVYWYRQLPEEGLKFMVYLQKENIIDESGMPKERFSAEFPKEGPSILRIQQVVRGDSAAYFCASSPTGKDTEAFFGQGTRLTVV.

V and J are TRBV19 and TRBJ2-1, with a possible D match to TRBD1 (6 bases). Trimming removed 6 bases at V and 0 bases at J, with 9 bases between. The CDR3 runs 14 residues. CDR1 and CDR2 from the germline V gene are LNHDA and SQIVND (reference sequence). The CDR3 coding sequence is TGTGCCAGTAGCCAGGGGTTCTCCTACAATGAGCAGTTCTTC. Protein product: CASSQGFSYNEQFF.

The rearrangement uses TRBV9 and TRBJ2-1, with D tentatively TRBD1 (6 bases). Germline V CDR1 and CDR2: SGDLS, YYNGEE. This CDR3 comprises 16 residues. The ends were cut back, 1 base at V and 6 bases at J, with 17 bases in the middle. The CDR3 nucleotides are TGTGCCAGCAGCGTACGGGCCAGGGGCGTACTCAATGAGCAGTTCTTC. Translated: CASSVRARGVLNEQFF.

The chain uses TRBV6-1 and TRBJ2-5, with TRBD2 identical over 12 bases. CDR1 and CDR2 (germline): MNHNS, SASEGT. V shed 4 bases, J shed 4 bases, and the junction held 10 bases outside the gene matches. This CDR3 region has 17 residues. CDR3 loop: CASSALAGGLGGETQYF. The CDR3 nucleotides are TGTGCCAGCAGTGCGCTAGCGGGGGGGTTGGGGGGAGAGACCCAGTACTTC.

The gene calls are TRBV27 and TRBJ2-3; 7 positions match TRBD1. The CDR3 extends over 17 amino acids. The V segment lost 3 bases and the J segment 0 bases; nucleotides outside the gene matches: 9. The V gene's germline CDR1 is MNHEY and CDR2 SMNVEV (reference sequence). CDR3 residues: CASSFFGTVISTDTQYF. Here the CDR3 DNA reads TGTGCCAGCAGTTTCTTCGGGACAGTGATTAGCACAGATACGCAGTATTTT.